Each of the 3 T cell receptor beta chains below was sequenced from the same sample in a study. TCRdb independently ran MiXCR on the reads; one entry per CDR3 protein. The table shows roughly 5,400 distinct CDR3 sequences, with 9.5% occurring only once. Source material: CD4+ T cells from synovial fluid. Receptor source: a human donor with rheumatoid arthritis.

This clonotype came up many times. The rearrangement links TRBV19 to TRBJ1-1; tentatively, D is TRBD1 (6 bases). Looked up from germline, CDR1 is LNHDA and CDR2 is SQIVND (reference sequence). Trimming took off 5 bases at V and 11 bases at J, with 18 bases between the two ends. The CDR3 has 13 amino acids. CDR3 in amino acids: CASSFRQALRAFF. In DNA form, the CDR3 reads TGTGCCAGTAGTTTCCGACAGGCTTTGCGGGCTTTCTTT. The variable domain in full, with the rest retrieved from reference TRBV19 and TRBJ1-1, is DGGITQSPKYLFRKEGQNVTLSCEQNLNHDAMYWYRQDPGQGLRLIYYSQIVNDFQKGDIAEGYSVSREKKESFPLTVTSAQKNPTAFYLCASSFRQALRAFFGQGTRLTVV.

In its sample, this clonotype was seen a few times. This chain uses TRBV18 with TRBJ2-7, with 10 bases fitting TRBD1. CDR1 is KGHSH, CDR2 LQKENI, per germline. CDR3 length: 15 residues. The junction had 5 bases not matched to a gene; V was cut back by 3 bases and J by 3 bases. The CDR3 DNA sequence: TGTGCCAGCTCACCGACCGGGACAGGGGTCTACGAGCAGTACTTC. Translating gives CASSPTGTGVYEQYF.

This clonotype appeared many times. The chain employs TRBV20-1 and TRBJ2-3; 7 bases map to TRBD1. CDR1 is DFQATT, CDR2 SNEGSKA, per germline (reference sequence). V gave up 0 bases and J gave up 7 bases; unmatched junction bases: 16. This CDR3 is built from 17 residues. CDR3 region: CSARDEDWGTDSYTQYF. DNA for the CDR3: TGCAGTGCTAGAGATGAGGACTGGGGGACAGACTCCTATACGCAGTATTTT.